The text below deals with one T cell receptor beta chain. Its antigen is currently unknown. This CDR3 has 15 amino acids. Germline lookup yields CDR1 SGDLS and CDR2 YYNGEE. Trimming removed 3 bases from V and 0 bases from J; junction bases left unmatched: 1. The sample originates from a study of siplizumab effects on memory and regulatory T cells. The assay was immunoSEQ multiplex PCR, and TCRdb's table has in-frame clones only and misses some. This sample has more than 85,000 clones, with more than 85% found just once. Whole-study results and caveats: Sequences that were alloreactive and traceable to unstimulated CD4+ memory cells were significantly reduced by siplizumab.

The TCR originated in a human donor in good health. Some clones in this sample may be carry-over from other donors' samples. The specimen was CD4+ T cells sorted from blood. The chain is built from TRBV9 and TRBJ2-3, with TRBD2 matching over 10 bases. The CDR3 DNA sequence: TGTGCCAGCAGCGGTAGCGGGAGGAGCACAGATACGCAGTATTTT. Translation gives CASSGSGRSTDTQYF.